Listed here is a single TCR beta chain. The data belong to a study of T cell responses to AZD1222 COVID-19 vaccine. V shed 3 bases, J shed 14 bases, and the junction held 8 bases outside the gene matches. The CDR3 contains 13 residues. Germline assignment: CDR1 KGHSH and CDR2 LQKENI. Clones were read by immunoSEQ multiplex PCR, and TCRdb kept only the in-frame ones, dropping some. The sample has over 120,000 clones, more than 85% seen once. The V and J genes are TRBV18 and TRBJ2-1; TRBD2 matches at 9 bases. This specimen consisted of peripheral blood, obtained on day 0 of AZD1222 vaccination. This TCR was sampled from an adult in good health. CDR3 loop: CASSPNSGRGEFF. Written as DNA, the CDR3 is TGTGCCAGCTCACCCAATAGCGGGAGAGGCGAGTTCTTC. Full variable domain (outside the CDR3, taken from reference TRBV18 and TRBJ2-1): NAGVMQNPRHLVRRRGQEARLRCSPMKGHSHVYWYRQLPEEGLKFMVYLQKENIIDESGMPKERFSAEFPKEGPSILRIQQVVRGDSAAYFCASSPNSGRGEFFGPGTRLTVL.